The rows below give T cell receptor beta chains drawn from one sample of a study of blood T cell repertoires in COVID-19. Clones were read by immunoSEQ multiplex PCR, and TCRdb kept only the in-frame ones, dropping some. The sample holds over 130,000 clones, roughly 80% seen once. Sequencing was done on a sample of peripheral blood. The receptors were sampled from a man aged 65 to 79 with acute or convalescent COVID-19. CDR3s include the opening cysteine and the closing phenylalanine or tryptophan. Fields, in order: J gene, D gene, clone size, V gene, CDR3 DNA, CDR3 protein. The D gene is left open where the match is weak. Size values are once, few and many counts, or a class for expanded clones, and some rows have none.

j_call: TRBJ2-3; d_call: -; clone_size: -; v_call: TRBV12-3/TRBV12-4; cdr3_nt: TGTGCCAGCGGCAATAGCGGCACAGATACGCAGTATTTT; cdr3_aa: CASGNSGTDTQYF
j_call: TRBJ2-1; d_call: -; clone_size: few; v_call: TRBV7-3; cdr3_nt: TGTGCCAGCAGCCCAGGGGTCCGCCCCGGTGAGCAGTTCTTC; cdr3_aa: CASSPGVRPGEQFF
j_call: TRBJ1-3; d_call: -; clone_size: -; v_call: TRBV5-4; cdr3_nt: TGTGCCAGCAGCGTCGGTACAGGGCTGGACACCATATATTTT; cdr3_aa: CASSVGTGLDTIYF
j_call: TRBJ2-5; d_call: -; clone_size: once; v_call: TRBV2; cdr3_nt: TGTGCCAGCAGTGATCTAGAGACAGGCCAAGGGGAGACCCAGTACTTC; cdr3_aa: CASSDLETGQGETQYF
j_call: TRBJ1-1; d_call: -; clone_size: -; v_call: TRBV2; cdr3_nt: TGTGCCAGCAGCCCGGGGAGAAGGAACACTGAAGCTTTCTTT; cdr3_aa: CASSPGRRNTEAFF
j_call: TRBJ2-7; d_call: -; clone_size: -; v_call: TRBV12-3/TRBV12-4; cdr3_nt: TGTGCCAGCAGGTTTTCGGTACGAGAGCAGTACTTC; cdr3_aa: CASRFSVREQYF
j_call: TRBJ2-7; d_call: -; clone_size: -; v_call: TRBV20-1; cdr3_nt: TGCAGTGCTAGTCCCCCCCAAGAACTCTACGAGCAGTACTTC; cdr3_aa: CSASPPQELYEQYF
j_call: TRBJ2-1; d_call: -; clone_size: -; v_call: TRBV5-5; cdr3_nt: TGTGCCAGCAGCGTCGACAGGGAGCAGTTCTTC; cdr3_aa: CASSVDREQFF
j_call: TRBJ2-3; d_call: TRBD2; clone_size: -; v_call: TRBV9; cdr3_nt: TGTGCCAGCAGCCGCTTGGCGGGGGGGCTGGGAGATACGCAGTATTTT; cdr3_aa: CASSRLAGGLGDTQYF
j_call: TRBJ2-7; d_call: TRBD2; clone_size: -; v_call: TRBV19; cdr3_nt: TGTGCCAGTAGTGCCGGGGGGGCGGTCGAGCAGTACTTC; cdr3_aa: CASSAGGAVEQYF
j_call: TRBJ1-5; d_call: -; clone_size: once; v_call: TRBV28; cdr3_nt: TGTGCCAGCAGTTTTTCCGGTCAGCCCCAGCATTTT; cdr3_aa: CASSFSGQPQHF
j_call: TRBJ2-1; d_call: TRBD2; clone_size: -; v_call: TRBV7-3; cdr3_nt: TGTGCCAGCAGCTCCGCCCGGGGGGACAATGAGCAGTTCTTC; cdr3_aa: CASSSARGDNEQFF
j_call: TRBJ1-2; d_call: TRBD1; clone_size: -; v_call: TRBV7-9; cdr3_nt: TGTGCCAGCAGCTTAAGGGGGGACAGAAGTAATGGCTACACCTTC; cdr3_aa: CASSLRGDRSNGYTF
j_call: TRBJ1-6; d_call: TRBD1; clone_size: -; v_call: TRBV14; cdr3_nt: TGTGCCAGCAGTCCACGACAGGGGAATTCACCCCTCCACTTT; cdr3_aa: CASSPRQGNSPLHF
j_call: TRBJ2-3; d_call: -; clone_size: -; v_call: TRBV28; cdr3_nt: TGTGCCAGCACAGGGGTGGCAGATACGCAGTATTTT; cdr3_aa: CASTGVADTQYF
j_call: TRBJ2-2; d_call: -; clone_size: -; v_call: TRBV29-1; cdr3_nt: TGCAGCGTTGAAACGCCTTATAGTGGGGAGCTGTTTTTT; cdr3_aa: CSVETPYSGELFF
j_call: TRBJ2-2; d_call: -; clone_size: once; v_call: TRBV7-3; cdr3_nt: TGTGCCAGCAGCCTACGGACTCGAGGCACCGGGGAGCTGTTTTTT; cdr3_aa: CASSLRTRGTGELFF
j_call: TRBJ2-5; d_call: -; clone_size: -; v_call: TRBV7-3; cdr3_nt: TGTGCCAGCAGCTTAGGTCGCGGGAACCCGCAAACCCAAGAGACCCAGTACTTC; cdr3_aa: CASSLGRGNPQTQETQYF
j_call: TRBJ1-5; d_call: -; clone_size: -; v_call: TRBV6-1; cdr3_nt: TGTGCCAGCAGACAGGGTACCCTCGGCAATCAGCCCCAGCATTTT; cdr3_aa: CASRQGTLGNQPQHF
j_call: TRBJ2-1; d_call: -; clone_size: -; v_call: TRBV3-1/TRBV3-2; cdr3_nt: TGTGCCAGCAGCCAACCGGGACATCTGAGCTCCTACAATGAGCAGTTCTTC; cdr3_aa: CASSQPGHLSSYNEQFF
j_call: TRBJ2-1; d_call: -; clone_size: -; v_call: TRBV12-3/TRBV12-4; cdr3_nt: TGTGCCAGCGGCACAGGGATTGGGCAGTTCTTC; cdr3_aa: CASGTGIGQFF
j_call: TRBJ1-1; d_call: TRBD1; clone_size: -; v_call: TRBV7-3; cdr3_nt: TGTGCCAGCAGTCCCGGGACAGGGGGCCAGTACACTGAAGCTTTCTTT; cdr3_aa: CASSPGTGGQYTEAFF
j_call: TRBJ1-5; d_call: -; clone_size: -; v_call: TRBV6-6; cdr3_nt: TGTGCCAGCAGTTACGGCATACAGCCCCAGCATTTT; cdr3_aa: CASSYGIQPQHF
j_call: TRBJ2-5; d_call: TRBD2; clone_size: once; v_call: TRBV28; cdr3_nt: TGTGCCAGCAGTGGGGGGGGGCAAGAGACCCAGTACTTC; cdr3_aa: CASSGGGQETQYF
j_call: TRBJ1-5; d_call: -; clone_size: -; v_call: TRBV6-4; cdr3_nt: TGTGCCAGCAGTGCCGACTCCGGGGGAAATCAGCCCCAGCATTTT; cdr3_aa: CASSADSGGNQPQHF